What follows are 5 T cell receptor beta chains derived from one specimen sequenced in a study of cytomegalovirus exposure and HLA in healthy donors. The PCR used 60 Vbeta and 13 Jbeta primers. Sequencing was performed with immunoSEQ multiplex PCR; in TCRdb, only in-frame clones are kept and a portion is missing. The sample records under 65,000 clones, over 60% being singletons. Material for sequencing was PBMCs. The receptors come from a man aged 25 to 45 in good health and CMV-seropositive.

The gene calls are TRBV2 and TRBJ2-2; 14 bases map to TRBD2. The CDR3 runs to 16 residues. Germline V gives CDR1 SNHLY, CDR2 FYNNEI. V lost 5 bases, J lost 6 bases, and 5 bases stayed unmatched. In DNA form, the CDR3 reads TGTGCCAGCAGTAATCGGGGACTAGCGGGGGCCGGGGAGCTGTTTTTT. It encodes CASSNRGLAGAGELFF. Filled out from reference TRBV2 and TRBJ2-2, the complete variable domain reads EPEVTQTPSHQVTQMGQEVILRCVPISNHLYFYWYRQILGQKVEFLVSFYNNEISEKSEIFDDQFSVERPDGSNFTLKIRSTKLEDSAMYFCASSNRGLAGAGELFFGEGSRLTVL.

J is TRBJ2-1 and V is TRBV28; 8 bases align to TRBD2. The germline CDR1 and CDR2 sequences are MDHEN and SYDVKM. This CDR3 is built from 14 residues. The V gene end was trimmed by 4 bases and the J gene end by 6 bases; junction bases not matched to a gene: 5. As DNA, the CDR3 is TGTGCCAGCAGTTCCCTCCGGGGGGGCAATGAGCAGTTCTTC. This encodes CASSSLRGGNEQFF. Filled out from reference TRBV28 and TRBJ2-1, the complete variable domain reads DVKVTQSSRYLVKRTGEKVFLECVQDMDHENMFWYRQDPGLGLRLIYFSYDVKMKEKGDIPEGYSVSREKKERFSLILESASTNQTSMYLCASSSLRGGNEQFFGPGTRLTVL.

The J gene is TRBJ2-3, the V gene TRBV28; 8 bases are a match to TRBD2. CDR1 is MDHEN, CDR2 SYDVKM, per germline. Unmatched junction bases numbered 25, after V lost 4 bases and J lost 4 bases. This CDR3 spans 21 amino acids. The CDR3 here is CASSSIPWREERGRRADTQYF. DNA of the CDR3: TGTGCCAGCAGTTCCATACCGTGGCGGGAGGAGCGGGGTCGGCGGGCAGATACGCAGTATTTT. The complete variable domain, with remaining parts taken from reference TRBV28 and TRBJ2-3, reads DVKVTQSSRYLVKRTGEKVFLECVQDMDHENMFWYRQDPGLGLRLIYFSYDVKMKEKGDIPEGYSVSREKKERFSLILESASTNQTSMYLCASSSIPWREERGRRADTQYFGPGTRLTVL.

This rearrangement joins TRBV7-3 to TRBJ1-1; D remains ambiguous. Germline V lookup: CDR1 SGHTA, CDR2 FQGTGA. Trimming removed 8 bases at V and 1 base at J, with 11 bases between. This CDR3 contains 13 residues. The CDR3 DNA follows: TGTGCCAGCTCTCAGGCCAAGAACACTGAAGCTTTCTTT. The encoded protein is CASSQAKNTEAFF.

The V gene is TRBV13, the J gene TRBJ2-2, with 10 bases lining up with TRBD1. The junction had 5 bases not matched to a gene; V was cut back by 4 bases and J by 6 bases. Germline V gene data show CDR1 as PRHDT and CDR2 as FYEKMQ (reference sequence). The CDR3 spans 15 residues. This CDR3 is CASSSGTGEAGELFF. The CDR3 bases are TGTGCCAGCAGCTCCGGGACAGGGGAGGCCGGGGAGCTGTTTTTT.